This paragraph covers one T cell receptor (beta chain) sequence. Its antigen remains unidentified. Primers: 60 Vbeta forward and 13 Jbeta reverse. In the study's own analysis: The authors later counted 65 million to 80 million unique TCR beta chains, approximately 12 million of them shared. Sequencing used immunoSEQ multiplex PCR; TCRdb keeps in-frame clones, though not all of them. V and J calls and clone size are given by that table; D and trimming were obtained from the DNA. The sample yields 170,000 or so clones, roughly 80% seen once. This entry belongs to a study of cytomegalovirus exposure and HLA in healthy donors. Findings and caveats of the study: Reports state that TCR beta sequences accurately predicted most subjects' HLA-A and HLA-B alleles.

The CDR3 spans 12 residues. V was shortened by 5 bases and J by 5 bases, with 8 bases between the two germline ends. From germline, CDR1 is SGHVS and CDR2 FNYEAQ. Sequencing was done on a sample of PBMCs. V usage is TRBV7-6 and J usage is TRBJ2-3; D possibly corresponds to TRBD2 (6 bases). This sequence was found in a man in his 60s in good health and CMV-seronegative. The chain's CDR3 is CASSRGGDTQYF. The CDR3 DNA is TGTGCCAGCAGCCGGGGAGGAGATACGCAGTATTTT.